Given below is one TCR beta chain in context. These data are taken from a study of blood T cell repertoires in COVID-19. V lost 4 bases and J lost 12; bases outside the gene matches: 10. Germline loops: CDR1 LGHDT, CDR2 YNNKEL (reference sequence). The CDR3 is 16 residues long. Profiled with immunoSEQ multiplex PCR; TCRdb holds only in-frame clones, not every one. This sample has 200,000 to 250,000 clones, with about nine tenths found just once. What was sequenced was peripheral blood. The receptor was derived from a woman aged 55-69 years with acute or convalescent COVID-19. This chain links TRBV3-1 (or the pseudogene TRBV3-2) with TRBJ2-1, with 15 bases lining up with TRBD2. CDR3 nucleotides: TGTGCCAGCAGCCCCCCGAGGACTAGCGGGGGGGTTTGGCAGTTCTTC. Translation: CASSPPRTSGGVWQFF.